What follows are 6 T cell receptor beta chains derived from one specimen sequenced in a study of cytomegalovirus exposure and HLA in healthy donors. Sequencing was performed with immunoSEQ multiplex PCR; in TCRdb, only in-frame clones are kept and a portion is missing. The data hold about 360,000 clones, with around 86% observed a single time. Sequenced input: PBMCs. All receptors derive from a woman aged 18-29 years in good health and CMV-seronegative.

The rearrangement joins TRBV6-6 to TRBJ2-7, with a weak D call TRBD1 (6 bases). Germline CDR1 is MNHNY and CDR2 is SVGAGI (reference sequence). The CDR3 runs to 14 residues. Trimming removed 2 bases from V and 3 bases from J, with 11 bases in between. The CDR3 region is CASSYGGQDYEQYF. DNA of the CDR3: TGTGCCAGCAGTTACGGGGGACAAGACTACGAGCAGTACTTC.

This chain joins TRBV18 and TRBJ2-7; 10 nucleotides agree with TRBD2. V shed 3 bases, J shed 7 bases, and the junction held 12 bases outside the gene matches. The CDR3 spans 16 residues. Germline lookup yields CDR1 KGHSH and CDR2 LQKENI. The CDR3 nucleotides are TGTGCCAGCTCACCCCCTCCAGCGGGAGGGCCGAGGGAGCAGTACTTC. Protein product: CASSPPPAGGPREQYF. Filled out from reference TRBV18 and TRBJ2-7, the complete variable domain reads NAGVMQNPRHLVRRRGQEARLRCSPMKGHSHVYWYRQLPEEGLKFMVYLQKENIIDESGMPKERFSAEFPKEGPSILRIQQVVRGDSAAYFCASSPPPAGGPREQYFGPGTRLTVT.

The chain recombines TRBV19 with TRBJ1-5; possibly TRBD1 for D (5 bases). Per germline, CDR1 LNHDA and CDR2 SQIVND (reference sequence). The CDR3 contains 15 residues. Trimming left V 7 bases short and J 0 bases short, with 13 bases between. CDR3 loop: CASTPTVLSNQPQHF. The CDR3 region has the DNA TGTGCCAGTACCCCGACAGTCCTTAGCAATCAGCCCCAGCATTTT.

Here the CDR3 reads CASRYSGGSGGLNTEAFF. The CDR3 nucleotides are TGTGCCAGTAGATATTCAGGAGGGTCGGGGGGGCTGAACACTGAAGCTTTCTTT. The chain links TRBV19 to TRBJ1-1; D perhaps matches TRBD1 (6 bases). CDR3 length: 18 residues. The germline CDR1 and CDR2 sequences are LNHDA and SQIVND (reference sequence). Trimming shortened V by 6 bases and J by 0 bases, and 23 bases separated the two germline ends.

The chain employs TRBV5-6 and TRBJ1-1; no definite D call. Trimming cost V 5 bases and J 2 bases, with 19 bases left between them. Germline CDR1 is SGHDT and CDR2 is YYEEEE. The CDR3 is 16 amino acids. CDR3 loop: CASRSGGIELNTEAFF. As DNA, the CDR3 is TGTGCCAGCAGGTCCGGAGGGATAGAGCTTAACACTGAAGCTTTCTTT.

The chain carries TRBV5-1 and TRBJ1-3; 9 positions match TRBD1. Germline-derived CDR1 and CDR2 are SGHRS and YFSETQ. The CDR3 has 15 amino acids. With 4 bases clipped from V and 3 bases from J, the junction kept 5 bases outside the gene matches. The chain's CDR3 is CASSPGQGGGNTIYF. The CDR3 bases are TGCGCCAGCAGCCCGGGACAGGGAGGTGGAAACACCATATATTTT.